The T cell receptor beta chain under discussion was sequenced for a study of identical twins. Broader study findings: Less excess twin sharing appeared in beta out-of-frame sequences.

There are a few counts of this clonotype. Its cognate antigen is unknown. From the 5' RACE reads, TCRdb called clonotypes with MiXCR, one entry per CDR3 protein. The sample has hundreds of thousands of distinct CDR3 sequences, 15% to 20% seen once; the top ten hold less than 15%. Germline-derived CDR1 and CDR2 are SGHRS and YFSETQ. The CDR3 extends over 19 amino acids. V was clipped by 0 bases and J by 8 bases; unmatched bases: 13. The data also belong to a second study, concerning T cells expressing NK-cell markers. That study reports: There were seven HCMV-seropositive donors and one seronegative donor among the eight sequenced. Alpha-beta TCR T cells were the sole sorting target in several experiments, owing to an anti-gamma-delta TCR antibody.

This rearrangement joins TRBV5-1 to TRBJ2-1, with 14 bases fitting TRBD2. This TCR came from a woman aged 18-29 years in good health. Sequenced input: PBMCs. Here the CDR3 reads CASSLEGLAGVAHIDEQFF. As DNA, the CDR3 is TGCGCCAGCAGCTTGGAGGGACTAGCGGGAGTGGCGCATATCGATGAGCAGTTCTTC.